This TCR beta chain was found in a study of post-analysis software for immune sequencing data. On the study more broadly: The cohort encompassed relapsing-remitting, secondary progressive and progressive-relapsing multiple sclerosis disease courses.

Each TCR beta cDNA library carried unique molecular identifiers. TCRdb re-called the PCR reads through MiXCR, storing one row per CDR3 protein. The sample records hundreds of thousands of distinct CDR3 sequences, approximately 38% being singletons. A remark on this clonotype: What it binds is unknown.

Notes on the study in general: Controls had lower frequencies than patients of four or five TRBV segments, which included TRBV5-6, TRBV5-1 and TRBV20-1. Comparison with controls showed significantly lower normalized Chao1 diversity in multiple sclerosis patients. Strong co-clustering by F measure was evident for samples that had been prepared in the same batch.

Trimming took 4 bases from V and 8 from J; bases not matched to a gene: 9. Per germline, CDR1 MRHNA and CDR2 SNTAGT. The CDR3 spans 15 residues. Sequencing input: blood. This clonotype was obtained from a girl aged 2 to 10 with multiple sclerosis. The V and J genes are TRBV6-4 and TRBJ2-1, with 9 bases lining up with TRBD2. The chain's CDR3 is CASSGTRTSAHEQFF. CDR3 DNA sequence: TGTGCCAGCAGTGGAACGAGGACTAGCGCCCATGAGCAGTTCTTC.